A selection of T cell receptor beta chains follows, all from one sample in a study of T cells in Graves' hyperthyroidism and ophthalmopathy. TCRdb independently ran MiXCR on the multiplex PCR reads; one entry per CDR3 protein. Seen here are approximately 560,000 distinct CDR3 sequences, 15% to 17% observed once, and the top ten hold around 6.6%. The material sequenced was blood. These receptors all stem from a woman in her 30s with Graves' hyperthyroidism. The CDR3 runs from the conserved cysteine through the conserved F or W. The D gene is left open where the match is weak. Size values are once, few and many counts, or a class for expanded clones, and some rows have none.

-	TRBD2	TRBV20-1	TRBJ2-7	CSARDWTSGTYEQYF	TGCAGTGCTAGAGACTGGACTAGCGGAACCTACGAGCAGTACTTC
many	-	TRBV28	TRBJ2-2	CASTLLGRWELFF	TGTGCCAGCACCCTCCTGGGACGTTGGGAGCTGTTTTTT
few	TRBD2	TRBV20-1	TRBJ2-7	CSARGSNETRGLALGEQYF	TGCAGTGCTAGAGGCTCAAACGAGACTCGGGGACTAGCGCTAGGGGAGCAGTACTTC
many	-	TRBV7-9	TRBJ2-4	CASSLGLGTLQNIQYF	TGTGCCAGCAGCTTAGGGTTAGGGACCCTCCAAAACATTCAGTACTTC
-	TRBD2	TRBV20-1	TRBJ2-1	CSARDPSGSPFNEQFF	TGCAGTGCTAGAGATCCTAGCGGGAGCCCGTTCAATGAGCAGTTCTTC
few	TRBD1	TRBV12-5	TRBJ2-7	CASGSLPRDRDHYEQYF	TGTGCTAGTGGTTCACTCCCCCGGGACAGGGACCACTACGAGCAGTACTTC
many	-	TRBV2	TRBJ1-5	CASVPGRAQPQHF	TGTGCCAGCGTCCCGGGTAGAGCTCAGCCCCAGCATTTT
many	TRBD2	TRBV5-1	TRBJ2-7	CASSADFPGLAGDEQYF	TGCGCCAGCAGCGCGGACTTTCCGGGACTAGCGGGAGACGAGCAGTACTTC
-	-	TRBV18	TRBJ2-2	CASSPMEGRITGELFF	TGTGCCAGCTCACCGATGGAGGGCAGGATTACCGGGGAGCTGTTTTTT
few	TRBD1	TRBV10-3	TRBJ1-4	CAISDWTGGARTNEKLFF	TGTGCCATCAGTGACTGGACAGGGGGCGCGAGAACTAATGAAAAACTGTTTTTT
many	TRBD2	TRBV7-3	TRBJ2-7	CASSPTGTSEYEQYF	TGTGCCAGCAGCCCCACCGGGACTAGCGAGTACGAGCAGTACTTC
once	-	TRBV7-9	TRBJ2-7	CATGSVGRSTSYEQYF	TGTGCCACCGGATCGGTAGGCAGGTCGACCTCCTACGAGCAGTACTTC
-	-	TRBV4-2	TRBJ2-5	CASSQDGSKETQYF	TGTGCCAGCAGCCAAGATGGGTCAAAAGAGACCCAGTACTTC
-	-	TRBV7-9	TRBJ2-1	CASSLSKQGPAYNEQFF	TGTGCCAGCAGCTTATCAAAACAGGGACCCGCCTACAATGAGCAGTTCTTC
few	TRBD2	TRBV27	TRBJ2-1	CATSGLAGANEQFF	TGTGCCACCTCGGGACTAGCGGGAGCCAATGAGCAGTTCTTC
-	-	TRBV29-1	TRBJ2-5	CSVGSGETQYF	TGCAGCGTTGGTTCGGGAGAGACCCAGTACTTC
many	TRBD2	TRBV28	TRBJ2-7	CASSLSTSGRYEQYF	TGTGCCAGCAGTTTAAGTACTAGCGGCCGCTACGAGCAGTACTTC
few	TRBD1	TRBV20-1	TRBJ1-6	CSARRSGTDYNSPLHF	TGCAGTGCTAGGCGATCCGGGACAGACTATAATTCACCCCTCCACTTT
many	TRBD2	TRBV3-1	TRBJ2-1	CASSQDRTRNDEQFF	TGTGCCAGCAGCCAAGACCGGACTAGAAATGATGAGCAGTTCTTC
-	-	TRBV28	TRBJ2-7	CASSLPERLVGGQYF	TGTGCCAGCAGTTTACCTGAGAGGTTAGTCGGTGGGCAGTACTTC
many	TRBD2	TRBV11-3	TRBJ2-1	CASSSRAGVGYNEQFF	TGTGCCAGCAGCTCCCGAGCGGGAGTGGGGTACAATGAGCAGTTCTTC
many	-	TRBV27	TRBJ2-5	CASSLSLTGLAKTQYF	TGTGCCAGCAGTTTATCGCTAACAGGGTTGGCGAAGACCCAGTACTTC
few	-	TRBV25-1	TRBJ1-4	CASSEQVGGPEKLFF	TGTGCCAGCAGTGAGCAGGTCGGAGGGCCCGAAAAACTGTTTTTT
-	TRBD2	TRBV7-2	TRBJ2-3	CASSLLPAWREDTDTQYF	TGTGCCAGCAGCTTACTTCCCGCGTGGCGGGAGGATACAGATACGCAGTATTTT
many	TRBD2	TRBV11-2	TRBJ2-1	CASSLGIREGLSYNEQFF	TGTGCCAGCAGCTTGGGCATCCGGGAGGGCCTCTCCTACAATGAGCAGTTCTTC
-	-	TRBV2	TRBJ1-6	CASSEARLNSPLHF	TGTGCCAGCAGTGAAGCGCGGTTAAATTCACCCCTCCACTTT
-	TRBD2	TRBV12-3/TRBV12-4	TRBJ2-1	CASSSRSGNNEQFF	TGTGCCAGCAGTAGCCGTAGCGGGAACAATGAGCAGTTCTTC
once	-	TRBV10-1	TRBJ2-3	CASSEFDLTGTQYF	TGCGCCAGCAGTGAGTTCGACTTAACAGGTACGCAGTATTTT
-	-	TRBV20-1	TRBJ1-2	CRILGKNYGYTF	TGCAGAATATTGGGCAAAAACTATGGCTACACCTTC
once	-	TRBV10-3	TRBJ2-5	CATAQTQETQYF	TGTGCCACCGCACAGACCCAAGAGACCCAGTACTTC
-	-	TRBV2	TRBJ2-1	CASSDGVRGPNEQFF	TGTGCCAGCAGTGATGGGGTGCGGGGCCCCAATGAGCAGTTCTTC
few	-	TRBV7-8	TRBJ2-3	CASSLRGSTDTQCF	TGTGCCAGCAGCCTGAGAGGGAGCACAGATACGCAGTGTTTT
many	-	TRBV20-1	TRBJ2-3	CSASDPQGTDTQYF	TGCAGTGCTAGCGATCCCCAGGGCACAGATACGCAGTATTTT
many	-	TRBV27	TRBJ2-7	CASSLMGRATYEQYF	TGTGCCAGCAGTTTAATGGGACGAGCTACCTACGAGCAGTACTTC
many	TRBD2	TRBV20-1	TRBJ2-1	CSARAPSGFHEQFF	TGCAGTGCTAGAGCCCCTAGCGGGTTTCATGAGCAGTTCTTC
-	-	TRBV28	TRBJ2-7	CTSIQGGPSYEQYF	TGTACCAGCATTCAGGGGGGCCCCTCCTACGAGCAGTACTTC
many	TRBD2	TRBV5-1	TRBJ2-7	CASSRGLAEFYEQYF	TGCGCCAGCAGCCGAGGACTAGCGGAGTTCTACGAGCAGTACTTC
many	-	TRBV6-2/TRBV6-3	TRBJ1-2	CASSYSKGFLYGYTF	TGTGCCAGCAGTTACTCGAAGGGGTTTCTCTATGGCTACACCTTC
few	-	TRBV19	TRBJ1-1	CASSLSGWTEAFF	TGTGCCAGTAGCCTCTCAGGGTGGACTGAAGCTTTCTTT
few	-	TRBV18	TRBJ1-1	CASSPPGIRAATEAFF	TGTGCCAGCTCACCACCGGGTATAAGGGCCGCCACTGAAGCTTTCTTT